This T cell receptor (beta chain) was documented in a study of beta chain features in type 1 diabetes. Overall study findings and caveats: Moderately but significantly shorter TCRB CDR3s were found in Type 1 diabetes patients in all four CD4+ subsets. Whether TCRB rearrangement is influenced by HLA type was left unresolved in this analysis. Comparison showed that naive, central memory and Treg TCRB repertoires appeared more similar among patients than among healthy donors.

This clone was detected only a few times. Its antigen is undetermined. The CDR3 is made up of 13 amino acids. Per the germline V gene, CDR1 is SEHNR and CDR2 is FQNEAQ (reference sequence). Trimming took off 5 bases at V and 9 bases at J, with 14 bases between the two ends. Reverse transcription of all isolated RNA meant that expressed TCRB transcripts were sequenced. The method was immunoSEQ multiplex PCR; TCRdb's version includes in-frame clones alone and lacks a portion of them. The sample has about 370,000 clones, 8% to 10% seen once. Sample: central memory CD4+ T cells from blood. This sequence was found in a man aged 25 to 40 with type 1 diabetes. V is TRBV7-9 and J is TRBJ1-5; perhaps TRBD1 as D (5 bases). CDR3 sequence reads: CASSRTPGGPQHF. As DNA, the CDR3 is TGTGCCAGCAGCCGGACACCCGGAGGGCCCCAGCATTTT. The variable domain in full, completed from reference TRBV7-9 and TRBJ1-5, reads DTGVSQNPRHKITKRGQNVTFRCDPISEHNRLYWYRQTLGQGPEFLTYFQNEAQLEKSRLLSDRFSAERPKGSFSTLEIQRTEQGDSAMYLCASSRTPGGPQHFGDGTRLSIL.